The present TCR beta chain was sequenced within a study of T cells expressing NK-cell markers. TCRdb derives one entry per CDR3 protein from the 5' RACE reads, leaving out DNA. This sample's clone table lists over 350,000 distinct CDR3 sequences. The receptor was isolated from a woman aged 50 to 65 in good health. Sequencing was performed on blood T cells: a sorted CD56 or NKG2C T cell subset, CD4+ or CD8+ T cells, or bulk PBMC T cells (not recorded which).

The CDR3 sequence is CATSRDRGGNLFQETQYF. The rearrangement joins TRBV15 to TRBJ2-5; TCRdb's D call of TRBD1 is untestable without DNA. This CDR3 is built from 18 residues. Germline loops: CDR1 LNHNV, CDR2 YYDKDF (reference sequence).